This T cell receptor beta chain was sequenced during a study of early T cells in non-severe SARS-CoV-2 infection. At the level of the study: Chains were not paired, and sequencing was done on bulk RNA from unsorted whole blood.

The study's findings and limits: Anti-spike CD8 responses were favored in VDJdb matching, and private and CD4 specificities were missed.

This clonotype was seen a few times. Antigen unknown. V lost 4 bases and J lost 8, with 12 bases in between. This CDR3 contains 13 residues. Germline V gene data show CDR1 as LNHDA and CDR2 as SQIVND (reference sequence). Attachment of unique molecular identifiers to individual cDNA molecules was performed. Via MiXCR, TCRdb re-called the 5' RACE reads, giving one row per CDR3 protein. The sample includes some 30,000 distinct CDR3 sequences, roughly 6.6% of them seen just once. The rearrangement uses TRBV19 and TRBJ2-1; D is unresolved. The TCR originated in an adult who was a healthcare worker with PCR-confirmed SARS-CoV-2 infection or an uninfected control (not recorded which). Sequenced input: whole blood. The CDR3 nucleotides are TGTGCCAGTAGTAGAGCTCGATTGGATGAGCAGTTCTTC. Amino acids: CASSRARLDEQFF.